Listed here is a single T cell receptor beta chain. Its antigen is as yet unknown. These data belong to a study of persistence of HIV-infected CD4 T cells. This was the immunoSEQ version 4 assay in survey mode. Clones were sequenced by immunoSEQ multiplex PCR, and TCRdb holds only the in-frame ones, with some missing. Of 25,000 to 35,000 clones in the sample, approximately 70% are singletons; the top ten hold 1.4%. Cells were stimulated with overlapping HIV-1 Gag 15-mer peptides. Responding CD4+ T cells were sorted by upregulation of both CD40 ligand and CD69. Per germline, CDR1 GTSNPN and CDR2 SVGIG (reference sequence). The trim removed 3 bases at V and 5 bases at J, leaving 4 bases unmatched. The CDR3 is 14 residues long.

The chain links TRBV30 to TRBJ2-1, with TRBD2 matching 10 bases. The TCR was taken from an adult man with HIV who was CMV-seropositive. Material: CD4+ T cells sorted from PBMCs after roughly 18-hour stimulation, obtained from a patient who received antiretroviral therapy. As DNA, the CDR3 is TGTGCCTGGAGAACTAGCGGGGTCAACAATGAGCAGTTCTTC. The encoded protein is CAWRTSGVNNEQFF.